Below, 26 T cell receptor beta chains from the same sample are listed, as sequenced in a study of shared clonotypes between healthy human individuals. TCRdb keeps only in-frame clones here, not all; method: immunoSEQ multiplex PCR. The table includes about 1,800,000 clones, approximately 94% detected once. CD45RO-negative cells were positively selected for CCR7, leaving out terminally differentiated effector memory CD45RA+ cells. Sequenced material: naive CD8+ T cells sorted from blood. Receptors originate from a man younger than 30 in good health.

The chain uses TRBV7-9 and TRBJ1-2; 7 bases match TRBD1. CDR1 is SEHNR, CDR2 FQNEAQ, per germline (reference sequence). The CDR3 runs to 14 residues. V gave up 2 bases and J gave up 4 bases; unmatched junction bases: 4. Here the CDR3 DNA reads TGTGCCAGCAGCTTAAGGGGGCCAGGCTATGGCTACACCTTC. Its translation is CASSLRGPGYGYTF.

In the case of this clone: Additional DNA sequences in this sample encode the identical CDR3. This chain joins TRBV7-9 and TRBJ2-7, with TRBD1 matching 7 bases. Unmatched junction bases numbered 0, after V lost 4 bases and J lost 0 bases. Germline V lookup: CDR1 SEHNR, CDR2 FQNEAQ (reference sequence). The CDR3 length is 13 residues. CDR3 sequence (DNA): TGTGCCAGCAGCTGGGACAGCTCCTACGAGCAGTACTTC. Amino acids: CASSWDSSYEQYF.

The CDR3 DNA sequence: TGTGCCAGCACCCTAAGGGGACTAGTGGGCAATGAGCAGTTCTTC. It translates to CASTLRGLVGNEQFF. The rearrangement joins TRBV27 to TRBJ2-1; 8 nucleotides align to TRBD2. The CDR3 sequence is 15 residues long. Germline loops: CDR1 MNHEY, CDR2 SMNVEV (reference sequence). Trimming took 7 bases from V and 6 from J; bases not matched to a gene: 11.

The chain employs TRBV5-6 and TRBJ2-7; D may correspond to TRBD1 or TRBD2 (5 bases each). Germline V gene data show CDR1 as SGHDT and CDR2 as YYEEEE. Trimming removed 4 bases from V and 1 base from J, with 12 bases in between. The CDR3 covers 14 residues. This CDR3 reads CASSDRGVSYEQYF. In DNA form, the CDR3 reads TGTGCCAGCAGCGACCGGGGCGTTTCCTACGAGCAGTACTTC.

The chain carries TRBV4-1 and TRBJ1-3; 7 nucleotides align to TRBD1. J lost 0 bases, V lost 4 bases, and 9 bases had no gene match. Germline CDR1 is MGHRA and CDR2 is YSYEKL. The CDR3 length is 17 residues. The CDR3 here is CASSPLLQGNSGNTIYF. The CDR3 DNA reads TGCGCCAGCAGCCCGCTATTACAGGGGAACTCTGGAAACACCATATATTTT.

The V and J genes are TRBV6-1 and TRBJ2-7; the D call may be TRBD1 or TRBD2 (5 bases each). The CDR3 has 10 residues. Germline V gene lookup returns CDR1 MNHNS and CDR2 SASEGT. V lost 8 bases and J 3 bases, leaving 5 bases between the germline ends. CDR3 sequence (DNA): TGTGCCAGCGGGGGCTACGAGCAGTACTTC. Encoded protein: CASGGYEQYF.

The chain recombines TRBV13 with TRBJ1-3, with D uncertain. CDR3 length: 17 amino acids. Trimming took 0 bases from V and 0 from J, leaving 12 bases between them. Looked up from germline, CDR1 is PRHDT and CDR2 is FYEKMQ (reference sequence). Written as DNA, the CDR3 is TGTGCCAGCAGCTTAGGGCCTCGACTCTACTCTGGAAACACCATATATTTT. Encoded protein: CASSLGPRLYSGNTIYF.

The V gene is TRBV6-5, the J gene TRBJ1-1; no firm D call. This CDR3 comprises 12 residues. Per germline, CDR1 MNHEY and CDR2 SVGAGI. V was cut by 8 bases and J by 3 bases, with 10 bases left in between. CDR3 nucleotides: TGTGCCAGCTTCGGGGTATACACTGAAGCTTTCTTT. Translation: CASFGVYTEAFF.

The chain recombines TRBV6-5 with TRBJ1-2; TRBD1 agrees at 7 bases. The CDR3 runs 14 residues. Germline CDR1 MNHEY, CDR2 SVGAGI. V shed 0 bases, J shed 8 bases, and the junction held 6 bases outside the gene matches. CDR3 in DNA: TGTGCCAGCAGTTACTCGACTAGGGGGCCCGGCTACACCTTC. It codes for CASSYSTRGPGYTF.

The chain links TRBV7-9 to TRBJ2-2, with a weak D call TRBD2 (6 bases). Trimming took 3 bases from V and 6 from J, leaving 14 bases between them. This CDR3 has 15 residues. The V gene's germline CDR1 is SEHNR and CDR2 FQNEAQ (reference sequence). The CDR3 coding sequence is TGTGCCAGCAGCTTTAGCGGAGAGGGTGCCGGGGAGCTGTTTTTT. Amino acid sequence: CASSFSGEGAGELFF. The full variable domain, rest sourced from reference TRBV7-9 and TRBJ2-2, is DTGVSQNPRHKITKRGQNVTFRCDPISEHNRLYWYRQTLGQGPEFLTYFQNEAQLEKSRLLSDRFSAERPKGSFSTLEIQRTEQGDSAMYLCASSFSGEGAGELFFGEGSRLTVL.

The V and J genes are TRBV18 and TRBJ1-4, with a weak D call TRBD1 (5 bases). This CDR3 region has 15 residues. V was pared by 3 bases and J by 6 bases, with 14 bases between. In germline, CDR1 is KGHSH, CDR2 LQKENI. The DNA for the CDR3 is TGTGCCAGCTCACCGGAGACAGTTGAATATGAAAAACTGTTTTTT. It translates to CASSPETVEYEKLFF.

CDR3 nucleotide sequence: TGCGCCAGCAGCCAAGATTTTAGCGGGGGACTCCTAGACGAGCAGTACTTC. Protein sequence: CASSQDFSGGLLDEQYF. The gene calls are TRBV4-1 and TRBJ2-7; 9 bases map to TRBD2. CDR1 and CDR2 from the germline V gene are MGHRA and YSYEKL. The trim removed 0 bases at V and 5 bases at J, leaving 11 bases unmatched. CDR3 length: 17 amino acids.

The chain links TRBV2 to TRBJ1-4; perhaps TRBD1 as D (5 bases). Trimming stripped 2 bases from V and 6 bases from J, with 19 bases between. Germline CDR1 and CDR2: SNHLY and FYNNEI. This CDR3 contains 17 residues. CDR3 sequence (DNA): TGTGCCAGCAGTGAACTGCAGGACGGGGGTGAGGATGAAAAACTGTTTTTT. Translating it yields CASSELQDGGEDEKLFF.

CDR3 protein: CASSLLGTWETPYNEQFF. In nucleotides, the CDR3 is TGCGCCAGCAGCTTGTTGGGGACGTGGGAGACCCCATACAATGAGCAGTTCTTC. The chain joins TRBV5-1 to TRBJ2-1; the D gene could be TRBD1 or TRBD2 (5 bases each). Germline values: CDR1 SGHRS, CDR2 YFSETQ. The CDR3 runs 18 residues. Trimming stripped 1 base from V and 4 bases from J, with 21 bases between.

On this clone: The sample contains more than one DNA sequence encoding this CDR3. The rearrangement links TRBV6-1 to TRBJ2-7; D is uncertain. Germline loops: CDR1 MNHNS, CDR2 SASEGT. This CDR3 region has 10 residues. Trimming took off 7 bases at V and 4 bases at J, with 5 bases between the two ends. The CDR3 coding sequence is TGTGCCAGCACCGGGTACGAGCAGTACTTC. The encoded protein is CASTGYEQYF.

V is TRBV2 and J is TRBJ2-2, with a tentative D call TRBD2 (6 bases). Germline CDR1 and CDR2: SNHLY and FYNNEI. The CDR3 is 15 residues long. V dropped 3 bases and J dropped 8 bases, with 16 bases sitting between them. The DNA for the CDR3 is TGTGCCAGCAGTGATCCAATGGGGGGAGAAGGGGAGCTGTTTTTT. Residues: CASSDPMGGEGELFF.

The genes are TRBV5-6 and TRBJ2-5; 10 positions match TRBD1. J was trimmed by 1 base and V by 3 bases; bases with no gene match: 6. Germline-derived CDR1 and CDR2 are SGHDT and YYEEEE. The CDR3 consists of 16 residues. The CDR3 nucleotides read TGTGCCAGCAGCTGGGGGACAGGGGTTTTCCAAGAGACCCAGTACTTC. It translates to CASSWGTGVFQETQYF.

The chain uses TRBV11-2 and TRBJ2-7; D tentatively reads TRBD1 or TRBD2 (5 bases each). This CDR3 contains 14 residues. The germline gives CDR1 SGHAT, CDR2 FQNNGV. V gave up 5 bases and J gave up 3 bases, with 14 bases separating them. The CDR3 sequence: CASSLGTVGYEQYF. The CDR3 DNA reads TGTGCCAGCAGCCTAGGGACCGTAGGCTACGAGCAGTACTTC.

V is TRBV6-1 and J is TRBJ1-1; possibly TRBD1 for D (5 bases). Germline V gene sequence: CDR1 MNHNS, CDR2 SASEGT. The CDR3 spans 13 residues. Trimming pared 3 bases from V and 11 bases from J, leaving 16 bases between. The CDR3, as DNA: TGTGCCAGCAGTGACGGGACGGCGCGGGGGGCTTTCTTT. Amino acids: CASSDGTARGAFF.

About this clone itself: Other DNA variants within this sample encode the same CDR3. V and J are TRBV11-2 and TRBJ2-1; D might be TRBD2 (6 bases). V was shortened by 4 bases and J by 5 bases, with 9 bases between the two germline ends. CDR1 and CDR2 from the germline V gene are SGHAT and FQNNGV. This CDR3 region has 13 residues. This chain's CDR3 is CASSWTTDNEQFF. The CDR3 bases are TGTGCCAGCAGCTGGACTACGGACAATGAGCAGTTCTTC.

This clone was seen just once. CDR3 sequence reads: CATGGGYEQYF. CDR3 in DNA: TGTGCCACCGGAGGAGGATACGAGCAGTACTTC. J is TRBJ2-7 and V is TRBV7-9; weak D call: TRBD2 (5 bases). V lost 10 bases and J 4 bases, leaving 11 bases between the germline ends. Germline V gives CDR1 SEHNR, CDR2 FQNEAQ (reference sequence). The CDR3 is made up of 11 amino acids.

This clone is a singleton in its sample. The V and J genes are TRBV4-3 and TRBJ1-4; 9 nucleotides line up with TRBD1. Germline V gene data show CDR1 as LGHNA and CDR2 as YSLEER. Trimming removed 1 base from V and 6 bases from J; junction bases left unmatched: 12. The CDR3 is 18 residues long. The CDR3: CASSQAKTGGTVDEKLFF. In DNA form, the CDR3 reads TGCGCCAGCAGCCAAGCTAAGACAGGGGGGACGGTGGATGAAAAACTGTTTTTT.

This clone appeared a single time. The V gene is TRBV10-3, the J gene TRBJ2-3; the D gene is possibly TRBD2 (5 bases). This CDR3 comprises 16 residues. Germline assignment: CDR1 ENHRY and CDR2 SYGVKD. The ends were cut back, 5 bases at V and 4 bases at J, with 19 bases in the middle. The CDR3 DNA follows: TGTGCCATCAGTAAGGACTGGGTGCAGTTGGCAGATACGCAGTATTTT. Protein: CAISKDWVQLADTQYF.

The chain is built from TRBV4-1 and TRBJ2-7; perhaps TRBD2 as D (6 bases). This CDR3 spans 15 amino acids. Germline V CDR1 and CDR2: MGHRA, YSYEKL. V was pared by 4 bases and J by 0 bases, with 13 bases between. The DNA of the CDR3 is TGCGCCAGCAGCCCGGGGACTCCAGCCTCCTACGAGCAGTACTTC. As protein: CASSPGTPASYEQYF.

The V gene is TRBV12-5, the J gene TRBJ2-7; D might be TRBD1 or TRBD2, each matching 5 bases. This CDR3 is 14 amino acids long. CDR1 LGHNT and CDR2 FRNRAP come from the germline V gene. The V end was cut by 9 bases, the J end by 0 bases, with 15 bases between. The CDR3 DNA reads as TGTGCTAGCCCCCGGGACGCTTCCTCCTACGAGCAGTACTTC. This encodes CASPRDASSYEQYF. The variable domain in full, completed from reference TRBV12-5 and TRBJ2-7, reads DARVTQTPRHKVTEMGQEVTMRCQPILGHNTVFWYRQTMMQGLELLAYFRNRAPLDDSGMPKDRFSAEMPDATLATLKIQPSEPRDSAVYFCASPRDASSYEQYFGPGTRLTVT.

This clone was detected many times. The genes are TRBV9 and TRBJ2-7; D is ambiguous. V lost 0 bases to trimming and J lost 5 bases, with 9 bases between them. The germline gives CDR1 SGDLS, CDR2 YYNGEE. CDR3 length: 13 amino acids. CDR3 residues: CASSVASGNEQYF. CDR3 DNA sequence: TGTGCCAGCAGCGTAGCTTCGGGCAACGAGCAGTACTTC.